Listed below are T cell receptor beta chains from one sample, sequenced in a study of neurological immune-mediated disorders. TCRdb called the 5' RACE reads again in MiXCR, with one record for every CDR3 protein. The sample has around 49,000 distinct CDR3 sequences; around 13% are singletons. Sequencing used PBMCs. Source of these receptors: a male donor with HTLV-1-associated myelopathy (HAM/TSP). Both conserved end residues are part of each CDR3. The D gene is left open where the match is weak. Size is stated for part of the rows, as once, few or many counts, or as a class when the clone is expanded.

14	many	TRBV5-1	TRBJ1-2	NA	CASSPGTPIYGYTF	TGCGCCAGCAGCCCGGGGACACCGATCTATGGCTACACCTTC
14	many	TRBV7-2	TRBJ2-7	NA	CASSLGPEYYEQYF	TGTGCCAGCAGCTTAGGCCCCGAGTATTACGAGCAGTACTTC
15	NA	TRBV7-9	TRBJ2-1	NA	CASSLTGVGYNEQFF	TGTGCCAGCAGCCTCACGGGGGTCGGGTACAATGAGCAGTTCTTC
15	many	TRBV5-1	TRBJ1-5	NA	CASSQQPGGVQPQHF	TGCGCCAGCAGCCAACAGCCGGGGGGTGTTCAGCCCCAGCATTTT
15	many	TRBV20-1	TRBJ2-1	TRBD2	CSARDWSGGADEQFF	TGCAGTGCTAGAGATTGGAGCGGGGGGGCCGATGAGCAGTTCTTC
18	many	TRBV14	TRBJ2-1	TRBD2	CASSQAGLAGGPGNEQFF	TGTGCCAGCAGCCAAGCTGGACTAGCGGGGGGGCCGGGGAATGAGCAGTTCTTC
14	few	TRBV13	TRBJ2-7	TRBD2	CASSPRLANYEQYF	TGTGCCAGCAGCCCTCGACTAGCGAACTACGAGCAGTACTTC
13	many	TRBV27	TRBJ1-6	NA	CASSFWGNSPLHF	TGTGCCAGCAGTTTTTGGGGTAATTCACCCCTCCACTTT
12	many	TRBV29-1	TRBJ1-2	NA	CSGVDGYYGYTF	TGCAGCGGCGTGGACGGATACTATGGCTACACCTTC
15	NA	TRBV5-1	TRBJ2-5	NA	CASSLVRDIQETQYF	TGCGCCAGCAGCTTGGTTCGGGATATCCAAGAGACCCAGTACTTC
14	many	TRBV25-1	TRBJ2-5	NA	CASSEYRVQETQYF	TGTGCCAGCAGTGAATATAGGGTTCAGGAGACCCAGTACTTC
16	many	TRBV20-1	TRBJ2-3	TRBD2	CSAILAGGHSTDTQYF	TGCAGTGCGATCCTAGCGGGGGGGCATAGCACAGATACGCAGTATTTT
14	many	TRBV10-3	TRBJ1-2	TRBD1	CAISGDRGDYGYTF	TGTGCCATCAGTGGGGACAGAGGGGACTATGGCTACACCTTC
14	many	TRBV6-5	TRBJ1-1	TRBD1	CASSFPGQAREAFF	TGTGCCAGCAGTTTTCCGGGACAGGCCCGAGAAGCTTTCTTT
15	many	TRBV6-2/TRBV6-3	TRBJ2-3	TRBD2	CASSQGLGSTDTQYF	TGTGCCAGCAGCCAGGGACTAGGAAGCACAGATACGCAGTATTTT
12	many	TRBV5-1	TRBJ2-7	NA	CASRQETYEQYF	TGCGCCAGCAGACAGGAAACCTACGAGCAGTACTTC
16	many	TRBV11-2	TRBJ2-1	TRBD2	CASSLTGTRSYNEQFF	TGTGCCAGCAGCCTGACCGGGACTAGGTCCTACAATGAGCAGTTCTTC
13	many	TRBV15	TRBJ1-6	NA	CATTKGTHSPLHF	TGTGCCACCACGAAGGGGACACATTCACCCCTCCACTTT
16	many	TRBV20-1	TRBJ2-1	TRBD2	CSARDRLSSGNNEQFF	TGCAGTGCTAGAGACCGACTTTCCAGCGGGAACAATGAGCAGTTCTTC
14	many	TRBV2	TRBJ2-7	TRBD1	CASIKQGITYEQYF	TGTGCCAGCATCAAACAGGGGATTACCTACGAGCAGTACTTC
15	few	TRBV19	TRBJ1-5	NA	CASSIRTASNQPQHF	TGTGCCAGTAGTATTAGGACAGCAAGCAATCAGCCCCAGCATTTT
16	many	TRBV6-1	TRBJ2-7	NA	CASSRTSGTGSYEQYF	TGTGCCAGCAGTAGAACCTCCGGGACGGGCTCCTACGAGCAGTACTTC
11	many	TRBV24-1	TRBJ2-3	NA	CATSELDTQYF	TGTGCCACCAGTGAATTAGATACGCAGTATTTT
13	many	TRBV5-6	TRBJ2-3	NA	CASSSDSTDTQYF	TGTGCCAGCAGTTCGGACAGCACAGATACGCAGTATTTT
13	many	TRBV5-5	TRBJ2-2	TRBD1	CASLQGSTGELFF	TGTGCCAGCCTACAGGGGTCCACCGGGGAGCTGTTTTTT
18	many	TRBV9	TRBJ2-7	TRBD1	CASSKGQSIKSLFYEQYF	TGTGCCAGCAGCAAGGGACAGTCGATAAAGTCGCTCTTCTACGAGCAGTACTTC
15	medium-sized	TRBV20-1	TRBJ2-5	TRBD2	CSARAFSGGRETQYF	TGCAGTGCTAGAGCGTTTAGCGGGGGACGAGAGACCCAGTACTTC
12	many	TRBV5-1	TRBJ1-1	NA	CASSLDLTEAFF	TGCGCCAGCAGCTTGGACCTCACTGAAGCTTTCTTT
13	many	TRBV12-3/TRBV12-4	TRBJ2-7	NA	CASRPGGLGEQYF	TGTGCCAGCAGACCAGGCGGGCTCGGGGAGCAGTACTTC
12	many	TRBV10-3	TRBJ1-5	NA	CATRQGNQPQHF	TGTGCCACCCGACAGGGCAATCAGCCCCAGCATTTT
14	many	TRBV5-1	TRBJ1-1	NA	CASSSLDRDTEAFF	TGCGCCAGCAGTTCCCTGGATCGGGACACTGAAGCTTTCTTT
13	many	TRBV7-9	TRBJ2-5	NA	CASSLAITETQYF	TGTGCCAGCAGCTTAGCGATTACGGAGACCCAGTACTTC
15	NA	TRBV6-5	TRBJ2-1	NA	CASSYLGESYNEQFF	TGTGCCAGCAGTTATTTAGGGGAGTCCTACAATGAGCAGTTCTTC
14	NA	TRBV2	TRBJ2-5	TRBD2	CASTGLAGEETQYF	TGTGCCAGCACCGGACTAGCGGGGGAGGAGACCCAGTACTTC
16	few	TRBV6-2/TRBV6-3	TRBJ1-2	TRBD1	CASHPPGTGGNYGYTF	TGTGCCAGCCACCCCCCCGGGACAGGGGGTAACTATGGCTACACCTTC
14	many	TRBV12-3/TRBV12-4	TRBJ1-5	TRBD1	CASRTGLRNQPQHF	TGTGCCAGCAGGACAGGGCTTCGCAATCAGCCCCAGCATTTT
14	many	TRBV11-2	TRBJ2-4	NA	CASSLRDTKNIQYF	TGTGCCAGCAGCCTCCGGGACACCAAAAACATTCAGTACTTC
17	many	TRBV6-6	TRBJ2-2	TRBD1	CASSHSGQGATTGELFF	TGTGCCAGCAGCCACTCCGGACAGGGGGCGACCACCGGGGAGCTGTTTTTT
15	many	TRBV28	TRBJ1-2	NA	CASSSHGGRVGGYTF	TGTGCCAGCAGTTCCCACGGGGGAAGGGTCGGGGGCTACACCTTC
15	many	TRBV11-3	TRBJ2-1	NA	CASSSGLRYYNEQFF	TGTGCCAGCAGCTCGGGACTGAGGTACTACAATGAGCAGTTCTTC
15	many	TRBV7-9	TRBJ1-6	NA	CASTWPGSYNSPLHF	TGTGCCAGCACCTGGCCGGGCTCCTATAATTCACCCCTCCACTTT
16	many	TRBV4-3	TRBJ1-6	NA	CASSQDRFARDSPLHF	TGCGCCAGCAGCCAAGATCGTTTTGCGCGAGATTCACCCCTCCACTTT
14	few	TRBV5-8	TRBJ2-5	NA	CASSSQGHIETQYF	TGTGCCAGCAGCTCGCAGGGGCATATAGAGACCCAGTACTTC
14	many	TRBV20-1	TRBJ2-1	TRBD2	CSAEWLAGGNEQFF	TGCAGTGCCGAGTGGCTAGCGGGGGGAAATGAGCAGTTCTTC
20	many	TRBV14	TRBJ2-1	TRBD2	CASSQDGMGLAMSTDNEQFF	TGTGCCAGCAGCCAAGACGGGATGGGACTAGCAATGTCGACTGACAATGAGCAGTTCTTC
13	many	TRBV11-3	TRBJ1-1	NA	CASSLGTHTEAFF	TGTGCCAGCAGCTTAGGGACACACACTGAAGCTTTCTTT
15	NA	TRBV20-1	TRBJ2-3	TRBD2	CSANGLAGVADTQYF	TGCAGTGCTAACGGACTAGCGGGAGTAGCAGATACGCAGTATTTT
14	NA	TRBV7-8	TRBJ2-3	TRBD1	CASSLGDRVYTQYF	TGTGCCAGCAGCTTAGGGGACAGGGTGTATACGCAGTATTTT
11	many	TRBV6-5	TRBJ2-7	TRBD2	CASSAGGGKYF	TGTGCCAGCAGCGCGGGAGGGGGCAAGTACTTC
12	medium-sized	TRBV25-1	TRBJ2-3	TRBD2	CASSIGGDTQYF	TGTGCCAGCAGTATCGGGGGGGATACGCAGTATTTT
14	many	TRBV7-9	TRBJ2-7	NA	CASSLTGPAYEQYF	TGTGCCAGCAGCTTAACAGGGCCCGCGTACGAGCAGTACTTC
16	few	TRBV6-5	TRBJ2-3	NA	CASSYGGASPGDTQYF	TGTGCCAGCAGTTACGGGGGGGCCTCACCAGGAGATACGCAGTATTTT
16	many	TRBV18	TRBJ2-3	NA	CASSPDPALYTDTQYF	TGTGCCAGCTCACCGGACCCCGCCTTATACACAGATACGCAGTATTTT
18	many	TRBV6-2/TRBV6-3	TRBJ2-7	TRBD2	CASSYSLSWTSPSYEQYF	TGTGCCAGCAGTTACTCCCTGAGCTGGACTAGCCCCTCCTACGAGCAGTACTTC
14	many	TRBV6-5	TRBJ2-4	NA	CASKGVNTKNIQYF	TGTGCCAGCAAAGGGGTCAACACCAAAAACATTCAGTACTTC